The clone carrying this TCR beta chain was counted between two and nine times. This sample stems from a study of blood T cell repertoires in COVID-19. Study at large: Both acute and convalescent COVID-19 samples were obtained from the United States, Italy and Spain. PBMCs, B-cell-depleted T cells, or T cells were the source of the cDNA or gDNA that made up the material.

This CDR3 has 15 residues. Trimming took 2 bases from V and 0 from J, leaving 9 bases between them. Germline V gene sequence: CDR1 SGHNT, CDR2 YYREEE (reference sequence). Methods used by the authors: Nucleated cell number was recorded as an estimate derived from reference gene primer amplification. Sequencing used immunoSEQ multiplex PCR; TCRdb keeps in-frame clones, though not all of them. The V and J calls and clone size were taken over from that table, and D and trimming were inferred from the DNA. The data contain roughly 50,000 clones, more than 85% of them singletons. Sequencing input: peripheral blood. The chain joins TRBV5-4 to TRBJ1-3; no firm D call. This receptor was taken from a man aged 50-60 years with active COVID-19. The CDR3 sequence is CASSFAGLSGNTIYF. CDR3 sequence (DNA): TGTGCCAGCAGCTTTGCCGGACTCTCTGGAAACACCATATATTTT.